Each of the 28 T cell receptor beta chains below was sequenced from the same sample in a study of cytomegalovirus exposure and HLA in healthy donors. This PCR relied on a set of 60 Vbeta primers and 13 Jbeta primers. Here immunoSEQ multiplex PCR was the method, and the copy in TCRdb shows in-frame clones only, minus some. The data show more than 200,000 clones, around 79% seen once. What was sequenced was PBMCs. These TCRs come from a girl aged 2 to 10 in good health and CMV-seronegative.

The rearrangement links TRBV7-2 to TRBJ1-6; 8 nucleotides agree with TRBD1. The ends lost 4 bases at V and 7 bases at J; junction bases unmatched: 9. The CDR3 is 16 residues long. Germline lookup yields CDR1 SGHTA and CDR2 FQGNSA. CDR3 in amino acids: CASSSPGQGENSPLHF. The CDR3 DNA reads as TGTGCCAGCAGCTCCCCCGGACAGGGAGAGAATTCACCCCTCCACTTT. Full variable domain (rest looked up from reference TRBV7-2 and TRBJ1-6): GAGVSQSPSNKVTEKGKDVELRCDPISGHTALYWYRQSLGQGLEFLIYFQGNSAPDKSGLPSDRFSAERTGGSVSTLTIQRTQQEDSAVYLCASSSPGQGENSPLHFGNGTRLTVT.

This rearrangement joins TRBV10-3 to TRBJ1-1, with a possible D match to TRBD1 (5 bases). Trimming removed 4 bases at V and 5 bases at J, with 11 bases between. The germline V gene has CDR1 ENHRY and CDR2 SYGVKD. The CDR3 totals 13 residues. CDR3 region: CAISVAGETEAFF. In DNA, the CDR3 is TGTGCCATCAGTGTCGCGGGGGAAACTGAAGCTTTCTTT.

The CDR3 region has the DNA TGTGCCAGCAGCTTGGGAATATCCAGCTCTGGAAACACCATATATTTT. Protein sequence: CASSLGISSSGNTIYF. This chain links TRBV5-4 with TRBJ1-3; D gene ambiguous. The CDR3 is 16 amino acids. CDR1 and CDR2 (germline): SGHNT, YYREEE (reference sequence). V dropped 0 bases and J dropped 0 bases, with 10 bases sitting between them. Filled out from reference TRBV5-4 and TRBJ1-3, the complete variable domain reads ETGVTQSPTHLIKTRGQQVTLRCSSQSGHNTVSWYQQALGQGPQFIFQYYREEENGRGNFPPRFSGLQFPNYSSELNVNALELDDSALYLCASSLGISSSGNTIYFGEGSWLTVV.

This chain uses TRBV6-5 with TRBJ2-7; no reliable D call. CDR1 is MNHEY, CDR2 SVGAGI, per germline. V lost 4 bases and J lost 4, with 8 bases in between. The CDR3 consists of 12 residues. The CDR3 sequence is CASSSLQYEQYF. CDR3 nucleotide sequence: TGTGCCAGCAGTTCTCTACAGTACGAGCAGTACTTC.

The chain uses TRBV11-3 and TRBJ2-1; TRBD1 aligns across 12 bases. This CDR3 is 15 amino acids long. CDR1 and CDR2 (germline): SGHNT, YENEEA. V lost 1 base and J lost 9; bases outside the gene matches: 4. CDR3 amino acids: CASSLVGTGGSEQFF. The CDR3 DNA reads as TGTGCCAGCAGCTTAGTCGGGACAGGGGGCAGTGAGCAGTTCTTC.

The rearrangement joins TRBV19 to TRBJ2-7; D is perhaps TRBD1 (6 bases). Trimming stripped 3 bases from V and 1 base from J, with 16 bases between. CDR1 is LNHDA, CDR2 SQIVND, per germline (reference sequence). This CDR3 is 16 amino acids long. The CDR3 reads CASSIFPGRGSYEQYF. The DNA of the CDR3 is TGTGCCAGTAGTATCTTCCCTGGCAGGGGATCCTACGAGCAGTACTTC.

CDR3 protein: CASGLRGGGEKLFF. The CDR3 DNA reads as TGTGCTAGTGGTTTGAGGGGGGGCGGGGAAAAACTGTTTTTT. The chain combines TRBV12-5 with TRBJ1-4; TRBD1 might be the D (6 bases). This CDR3 comprises 14 residues. CDR1 LGHNT and CDR2 FRNRAP come from the germline V gene. Between the trimmed V and J ends, which lost 2 bases and 8 bases, there was a span of 12 bases. The full variable domain, its missing parts supplied by reference TRBV12-5 and TRBJ1-4, is DARVTQTPRHKVTEMGQEVTMRCQPILGHNTVFWYRQTMMQGLELLAYFRNRAPLDDSGMPKDRFSAEMPDATLATLKIQPSEPRDSAVYFCASGLRGGGEKLFFGSGTQLSVL.

The rearrangement links TRBV5-1 to TRBJ2-1; 8 bases map to TRBD2. Germline CDR1 is SGHRS and CDR2 is YFSETQ. The CDR3 consists of 15 residues. V was pared by 2 bases and J by 7 bases, with 8 bases of the junction left unmatched. The CDR3 region has the DNA TGCGCCAGCAGCTTCGGGGGGGCGCTAAAGAATGAGCAGTTCTTC. Amino acid sequence: CASSFGGALKNEQFF.

This chain links TRBV7-9 with TRBJ2-2; D gene uncertain. From germline, CDR1 is SEHNR and CDR2 FQNEAQ (reference sequence). This CDR3 is built from 16 residues. The ends were cut back, 5 bases at V and 1 base at J, with 14 bases in the middle. The CDR3, as DNA: TGTGCCAGCAGCCCTGGAGTGCCCTGGAACACCGGGGAGCTGTTTTTT. This sequence encodes CASSPGVPWNTGELFF.

Written as DNA, the CDR3 is TGTGCCTGGAGTGCCAAGGGGCAGGGGGCTACCGGGGAGCTGTTTTTT. Its translation: CAWSAKGQGATGELFF. This chain joins TRBV30 and TRBJ2-2, with 8 bases lining up with TRBD1. Germline values: CDR1 GTSNPN, CDR2 SVGIG (reference sequence). The CDR3 sequence is 16 residues long. Trimming removed 1 base from V and 5 bases from J; junction bases left unmatched: 9.

A single count supports this clone. This same CDR3 is encoded by further DNA sequences in the sample. V gene TRBV5-6 combines with J gene TRBJ2-3; 7 nucleotides agree with TRBD1. Germline loops: CDR1 SGHDT, CDR2 YYEEEE. V lost 1 base to trimming and J lost 4 bases; unmatched junction nucleotides: 0. The CDR3 runs 13 residues. For the CDR3, the DNA is TGTGCCAGCAGCTTGCAGGGGGCAGATACGCAGTATTTT. Translating gives CASSLQGADTQYF.

The J gene is TRBJ2-3, the V gene TRBV5-4, with 11 bases lining up with TRBD2. The J segment lost 5 bases and the V segment lost 0 bases, leaving 5 bases of the junction unmatched. From germline, CDR1 is SGHNT and CDR2 YYREEE (reference sequence). This CDR3 has 16 amino acids. The CDR3 DNA sequence: TGTGCCAGCAGCTTGGTTAGCGGGGGGGCTAGAGATACGCAGTATTTT. Amino acids: CASSLVSGGARDTQYF. Full variable domain (outside the CDR3, taken from reference TRBV5-4 and TRBJ2-3): ETGVTQSPTHLIKTRGQQVTLRCSSQSGHNTVSWYQQALGQGPQFIFQYYREEENGRGNFPPRFSGLQFPNYSSELNVNALELDDSALYLCASSLVSGGARDTQYFGPGTRLTVL.

This clone was detected once. V and J are TRBV6-5 and TRBJ1-5; TRBD1 might be the D (6 bases). CDR3 size: 15 residues. Trimming took 6 bases from V and 6 from J, leaving 18 bases between them. The V gene's germline CDR1 is MNHEY and CDR2 SVGAGI. CDR3 sequence: CASRKTGNVRQPQHF. The CDR3 nucleotides read TGTGCCAGCAGGAAAACAGGGAACGTTCGTCAGCCCCAGCATTTT.

This clone has just one count. V usage is TRBV14 and J usage is TRBJ2-1, with 12 bases matching TRBD2. The CDR3 length is 18 residues. Trimming took 2 bases from V and 4 from J; bases not matched to a gene: 9. Germline CDR1 is SGHDN and CDR2 is FVKESK. The CDR3: CASSQRLAGVTPYNEQFF. The CDR3 coding sequence is TGTGCCAGCAGCCAACGACTAGCGGGAGTTACACCTTACAATGAGCAGTTCTTC.

The rearrangement links TRBV14 to TRBJ2-5, with D uncertain. The V end was cut by 1 base, the J end by 1 base, with 10 bases between. The CDR3 spans 15 residues. Germline V CDR1 and CDR2: SGHDN, FVKESK. The CDR3 region is CASSQGRGFQETQYF. In nucleotides, the CDR3 is TGTGCCAGCAGCCAAGGAAGAGGATTCCAAGAGACCCAGTACTTC.

This chain uses TRBV6-5 with TRBJ2-7; 7 bases fit TRBD1. V shed 0 bases, J shed 3 bases, and the junction held 5 bases outside the gene matches. Per germline, CDR1 MNHEY and CDR2 SVGAGI. The CDR3 sequence is 15 residues long. The CDR3: CASSYSYRDSYEQYF. The CDR3 coding sequence is TGTGCCAGCAGTTACTCTTACAGGGACAGCTACGAGCAGTACTTC.

The chain links TRBV19 to TRBJ2-1, with TRBD1 matching over 7 bases. Per the germline V gene, CDR1 is LNHDA and CDR2 is SQIVND (reference sequence). The V segment lost 4 bases and the J segment 0 bases; nucleotides outside the gene matches: 9. The CDR3 is 17 residues long. The CDR3 sequence: CASSNEGASSSYNEQFF. CDR3 nucleotide sequence: TGTGCCAGTAGTAACGAGGGGGCATCGAGCTCCTACAATGAGCAGTTCTTC.

Only a few counts were recorded for this clone. The chain is built from TRBV4-1 and TRBJ2-1; D may be TRBD2 (7 bases). The CDR3 loop spans 14 amino acids. Per the germline V gene, CDR1 is MGHRA and CDR2 is YSYEKL. Trimming removed 1 base at V and 10 bases at J, with 14 bases between. CDR3 region: CASSQVQRGGEQFF. The CDR3, as DNA: TGCGCCAGCAGCCAAGTACAAAGGGGGGGCGAGCAGTTCTTC.

This chain connects TRBV6-5 to TRBJ1-3; D is ambiguous. Trimming stripped 2 bases from V and 0 bases from J, with 8 bases between. CDR1 is MNHEY and CDR2 is SVGAGI in the germline V gene. CDR3 length: 15 amino acids. CDR3 region: CASSYTADSGNTIYF. The DNA for the CDR3 is TGTGCCAGCAGTTACACCGCAGACTCTGGAAACACCATATATTTT.

This chain links TRBV7-8 with TRBJ2-1, with TRBD2 matching over 11 bases. V lost 5 bases to trimming and J lost 4 bases; unmatched junction nucleotides: 4. Germline V gene sequence: CDR1 SGHVS, CDR2 FQNEAQ. The CDR3 has 15 amino acids. The CDR3 coding sequence is TGTGCCAGCAGCCGGGGGACTAGCGGATACAATGAGCAGTTCTTC. Protein: CASSRGTSGYNEQFF.

The chain joins TRBV29-1 to TRBJ1-1; 7 nucleotides agree with TRBD1. V was clipped by 7 bases and J by 4 bases; unmatched bases: 9. The germline V gene encodes CDR1 SQVTM and CDR2 ANQGSEA. The CDR3 loop spans 13 amino acids. Here the CDR3 reads CSAHDRVGTEAFF. The CDR3 nucleotides read TGCAGCGCTCATGACAGGGTGGGCACTGAAGCTTTCTTT.

This clone was picked up one time. The rearrangement joins TRBV27 to TRBJ2-3, with no clear D. The germline V and J ends were trimmed by 5 bases and 1 base, with 16 bases remaining between them. CDR1 and CDR2 from the germline V gene are MNHEY and SMNVEV (reference sequence). The CDR3 runs 16 residues. The CDR3 bases are TGTGCCAGCAGTCCCGCTAGGAATATGGGCACAGATACGCAGTATTTT. Residues: CASSPARNMGTDTQYF.

The V and J genes are TRBV29-1 and TRBJ2-7; D is perhaps TRBD1 (5 bases). The CDR3 has 13 amino acids. Trimming stripped 6 bases from V and 0 bases from J, with 12 bases between. The germline CDR1 and CDR2 sequences are SQVTM and ANQGSEA. For the CDR3, the DNA is TGCAGCGTCCAGGGCCGCCTCTCCTACGAGCAGTACTTC. Its protein is CSVQGRLSYEQYF.

This clone was counted only a few times. This rearrangement joins TRBV5-6 to TRBJ2-3, with D tentatively TRBD2 (5 bases). This CDR3 spans 13 amino acids. The V gene lost 2 bases and the J gene lost 1 base, with 5 bases spanning the gap. Germline V gene lookup returns CDR1 SGHDT and CDR2 YYEEEE. CDR3 protein: CASSFGGTDTQYF. In DNA, the CDR3 is TGTGCCAGCAGCTTCGGGGGCACAGATACGCAGTATTTT.

This sequence joins TRBV5-1 and TRBJ2-3; 7 bases are shared with TRBD2. Germline loops: CDR1 SGHRS, CDR2 YFSETQ. This CDR3 contains 15 residues. The J segment lost 0 bases and the V segment lost 1 base, leaving 2 bases of the junction unmatched. The CDR3 DNA is TGCGCCAGCAGCTTGTCCGGGGGGAGCACAGATACGCAGTATTTT. This codes for CASSLSGGSTDTQYF.

This clone was seen a single time. The chain couples TRBV5-1 to TRBJ1-1; 8 bases map to TRBD1. The J segment lost 2 bases and the V segment lost 3 bases, leaving 3 bases of the junction unmatched. Germline values: CDR1 SGHRS, CDR2 YFSETQ. CDR3 size: 14 residues. The CDR3 DNA reads as TGCGCCAGCAGCTCGGGACAGGAAAACACTGAAGCTTTCTTT. Amino acids: CASSSGQENTEAFF.

This clone showed up just once. The CDR3: CASSIERGTDTQYF. CDR3 in DNA: TGTGCCAGTAGTATAGAGAGAGGCACAGATACGCAGTATTTT. The genes are TRBV19 and TRBJ2-3; D not certain. V lost 0 bases and J 1 base, leaving 5 bases between the germline ends. This CDR3 contains 14 residues. Germline lookup yields CDR1 LNHDA and CDR2 SQIVND (reference sequence).

The genes are TRBV10-2 and TRBJ2-1; TRBD2 matches 10 bases. The CDR3 loop spans 16 amino acids. The germline V gene has CDR1 WSHSY and CDR2 SAAADI. V lost 3 bases, J lost 2 bases, and 4 bases stayed unmatched. The CDR3 is CASSDSSGGPYNEQFF. The CDR3 DNA reads as TGCGCCAGCAGTGATAGTAGCGGGGGGCCCTACAATGAGCAGTTCTTC.